This T cell receptor (beta chain) stems from a study of blood T cell repertoires in COVID-19. About the research overall: Samples representing acute and convalescent COVID-19 were sourced from the United States, Italy and Spain. Sources were T cells, B-cell-depleted T cells, or PBMCs; the material itself was cDNA or gDNA.

As handled by the study authors: Reference gene primer amplification gave estimated nucleated cell counts. Assay used: immunoSEQ multiplex PCR; TCRdb lists only in-frame clones, some missing. V and J calls and clone size are those listed in that table; D and trimming were worked out from the DNA. Among approximately 16,000 clones listed, about 88% were seen once. This CDR3 contains 19 residues. Germline CDR1 is MNHEY and CDR2 is SMNVEV (reference sequence). V dropped 5 bases and J dropped 6; count of bases not matched to a gene: 18. This sequence originates from a man aged 60-69 years with acute or convalescent COVID-19. The rearrangement joins TRBV27 to TRBJ2-7, with 14 bases matching TRBD2. Sequencing was carried out using peripheral blood. The DNA for the CDR3 is TGTGCCAGCAGTCCCTCGGGACTAGCGGGAGAGAAGGGGAACGGCGAGCAGTACTTC. Its translation is CASSPSGLAGEKGNGEQYF.